The T cell receptor beta chain described here comes from a study of graft-versus-host responses after intestinal transplantation. Study context: Recipients uniformly received anti-thymocyte globulin induction, followed by tacrolimus and steroids for three to four years. Study-wide results and limits: Across patients carrying graft-donor T cell macrochimerism, allografts held high graft-versus-host to host-versus-graft clonal ratios. Detection of GvH clones occurred in recipient marrow, and some had their first appearance in ileum or blood. Early declines in HvG clones that occurred post-transplant were associated with peak circulating GvH clone levels.

This CDR3 is 14 amino acids long. From germline, CDR1 is GTSNPN and CDR2 SVGIG (reference sequence). Unmatched junction bases numbered 2, after V lost 0 bases and J lost 3 bases. A note on this clone: Its specificity is unknown.

Repertoires were generated with immunoSEQ multiplex PCR, while TCRdb's copy carries only in-frame clones and drops some. This sample has about 120,000 clones, with 90% found just once. The source was unstimulated CD4+ T cells sorted from spleen or lymph node cells, collected before intestinal transplant. This clonotype was sampled from a human donor who received an intestinal transplant. The chain employs TRBV30 and TRBJ1-2, with 9 nucleotides matching TRBD1. DNA of the CDR3: TGTGCCTGGAGTGTAGGGACAGGGTACTATGGCTACACCTTC. As protein: CAWSVGTGYYGYTF.